The clone carrying this TCR beta chain has at least ten counts. Its antigen is undetermined. This sample was taken from a study of molecular identifiers for immune sequencing clone quantification. Methods described previously were used for bulk TCR libraries, and listed TCR primers were applied. TCRdb re-derived calls from the PCR reads in MiXCR, one entry per CDR3 protein. This repertoire shows about 630,000 distinct CDR3 sequences, 25% found once; its top ten account for 0.75% to 0.8%. The study's findings and limits: Beyond 20 RNA copies, clones held over 97% of effector molecules, compared with under 1% in naive cells.

From germline, CDR1 is LGHNA and CDR2 YSLEER. V lost 2 bases and J lost 3, with 14 bases in between. The CDR3 is 15 residues long. This clonotype was sampled from a human donor in good health. Some libraries in this study had Jurkat cell RNA spiked in. Source material: naive CD8+ T cells from blood, with Jurkat cell RNA spiked in. Subset in this sample: FACS-sorted CD8+CD4-CCR7+CD45RA+ naive T cells. The chain combines TRBV4-3 with TRBJ2-7; maybe TRBD2 (5 bases). This chain's CDR3 is CASSQNKGLRYEQYF. The CDR3, as DNA: TGCGCCAGCAGCCAAAACAAAGGACTTCGCTACGAGCAGTACTTC.